The 5 T cell receptor beta chains below come from one sample, sequenced in a study of T cell responses to AZD1222 COVID-19 vaccine (dated by TCRdb to about 2021). Library creation used the immunoSEQ multiplex PCR assay. TCRdb took this table from immuneACCESS and kept in-frame rearrangements with V and J called. Such tables lack part of the clones; where checked against another copy, unresolved V genes explain under half of the gap, and the rest is unexplained. Here the sample has 250,000 to 300,000 clones; approximately 94% occur a single time. The leading ten clones occupy about 0.5% of the sample. The label giving this sample's time point can be read as: about 28 days (+/-7) after the second vaccine dose. The input for sequencing was peripheral blood, taken 28 days after the second AZD1222 dose. Source of these receptors: an adult who received the AZD1222 COVID-19 vaccine.

The chain combines TRBV9 with TRBJ1-1; no reliable D call. Between the trimmed V and J ends, which lost 2 bases and 3 bases, there was a span of 5 bases. Germline values: CDR1 SGDLS, CDR2 YYNGEE. This CDR3 region has 12 residues. The CDR3 region has the DNA TGTGCCAGCAGCGTTTTAGACACTGAAGCTTTCTTT. This gives the protein CASSVLDTEAFF.

Only one count was recorded for this clone. The chain is built from TRBV19 and TRBJ1-2, with TRBD1 matching 7 bases. Trimming removed 6 bases from V and 5 bases from J; junction bases left unmatched: 12. The germline CDR1 and CDR2 sequences are LNHDA and SQIVND (reference sequence). This CDR3 comprises 15 residues. CDR3 in DNA: TGTGCCAGTAGCTATCGCACAGGGGTGCGGTATGGCTACACCTTC. Protein product: CASSYRTGVRYGYTF.

The genes are TRBV7-2 and TRBJ1-4; 7 nucleotides line up with TRBD1. J lost 4 bases, V lost 4 bases, and 6 bases had no gene match. Per the germline V gene, CDR1 is SGHTA and CDR2 is FQGNSA. This CDR3 region has 15 residues. CDR3 residues: CASSWPGQYNEKLFF. In DNA form, the CDR3 reads TGTGCCAGCAGCTGGCCGGGACAGTATAATGAAAAACTGTTTTTT. The full variable domain, completed using reference TRBV7-2 and TRBJ1-4, is GAGVSQSPSNKVTEKGKDVELRCDPISGHTALYWYRQSLGQGLEFLIYFQGNSAPDKSGLPSDRFSAERTGGSVSTLTIQRTQQEDSAVYLCASSWPGQYNEKLFFGSGTQLSVL.

J is TRBJ2-7 and V is TRBV28; D not resolved. V lost 7 bases and J lost 0, with 13 bases in between. This CDR3 contains 14 residues. Germline values: CDR1 MDHEN, CDR2 SYDVKM. The CDR3 spells CASTPGSYSYEQYF. CDR3 coding DNA: TGTGCCAGCACCCCAGGCTCATACTCCTACGAGCAGTACTTC.

The J gene is TRBJ2-2, the V gene TRBV10-1; D gene ambiguous. CDR3 length: 14 residues. V lost 6 bases and J lost 0, with 8 bases in between. Germline CDR1 and CDR2: WNHNN and SYGVQD (reference sequence). The CDR3 nucleotides are TGCGCCAGCAGGAAGGGTCCGAACACCGGGGAGCTGTTTTTT. Residues: CASRKGPNTGELFF.